A single TCR beta chain is shown here with its context. The data belong to a study of control samples from healthy donors and cancer patients. The repertoire was sequenced with immunoSEQ multiplex PCR; TCRdb's copy has only in-frame clones and lacks some. The sample carries 150,000 to 200,000 clones, around 90% recorded once. Deletions cut 3 bases from V and 11 bases from J, with 19 bases between. The CDR3 spans 14 residues. From germline, CDR1 is MDHEN and CDR2 SYDVKM. The chain is built from TRBV28 and TRBJ1-1; a possible D gene is TRBD1 (5 bases). This receptor was taken from a man between 18 and 29 years old in good health. Sequencing was performed on blood. The CDR3 loop is CASSFPELDSNAFF. DNA for the CDR3: TGTGCCAGCAGTTTCCCCGAACTCGACAGCAACGCTTTCTTT.